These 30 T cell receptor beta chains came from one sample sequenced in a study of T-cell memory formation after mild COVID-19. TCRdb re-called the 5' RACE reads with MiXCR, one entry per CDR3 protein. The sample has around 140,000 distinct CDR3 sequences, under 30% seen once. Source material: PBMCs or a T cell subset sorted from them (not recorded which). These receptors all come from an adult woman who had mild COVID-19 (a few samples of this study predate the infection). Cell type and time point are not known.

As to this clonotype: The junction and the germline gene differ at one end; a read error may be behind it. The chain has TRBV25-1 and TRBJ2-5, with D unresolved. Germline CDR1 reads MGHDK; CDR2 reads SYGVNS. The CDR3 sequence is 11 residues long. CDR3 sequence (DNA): TGTGCCAGCAGTTACGGTTTCGAACCTAACTTC. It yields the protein CASSYGFEPNF. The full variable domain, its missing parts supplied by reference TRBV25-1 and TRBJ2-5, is EADIYQTPRYLVIGTGKKITLECSQTMGHDKMYWYQQDPGMELHLIHYSYGVNSTEKGDLSSESTVSRIRTEHFPLTLESARPSHTSQYLCASSYGFEPNFGPGTRLLVL.

CDR3 protein: CAISEPSTSVTWHEQYF. CDR3 DNA sequence: TGTGCCATCAGTGAGCCTAGTACTAGCGTAACATGGCACGAGCAGTACTTC. The V gene is TRBV10-3, the J gene TRBJ2-7; 7 nucleotides line up with TRBD2. The CDR3 runs to 17 residues. From germline, CDR1 is ENHRY and CDR2 SYGVKD. V lost 2 bases, J lost 5 bases, and 15 bases stayed unmatched.

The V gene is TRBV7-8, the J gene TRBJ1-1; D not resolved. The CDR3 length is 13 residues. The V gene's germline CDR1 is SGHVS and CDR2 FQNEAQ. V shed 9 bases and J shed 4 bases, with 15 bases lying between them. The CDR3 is CASVVGYGTEAFF. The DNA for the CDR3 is TGTGCCAGTGTGGTGGGATACGGCACTGAAGCTTTCTTT.

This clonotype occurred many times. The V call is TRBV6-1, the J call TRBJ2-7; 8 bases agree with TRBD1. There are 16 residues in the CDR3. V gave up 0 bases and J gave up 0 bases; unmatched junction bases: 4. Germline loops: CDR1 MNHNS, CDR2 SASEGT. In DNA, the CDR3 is TGTGCCAGCAGTGAAGCGGCGGGACAGGCCTCCTACGAGCAGTACTTC. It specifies CASSEAAGQASYEQYF.

CDR3 nucleotide sequence: TGCAGCGTTGTTGGACCGCCCGGAGAGACCCAGTACTTC. Its protein product is CSVVGPPGETQYF. The V call is TRBV29-1, the J call TRBJ2-5; D gene ambiguous. CDR3 length: 13 amino acids. The germline CDR1 and CDR2 sequences are SQVTM and ANQGSEA. V was trimmed by 4 bases and J by 4 bases, leaving 13 bases between them. Full variable domain (rest looked up from reference TRBV29-1 and TRBJ2-5): SAVISQKPSRDICQRGTSLTIQCQVDSQVTMMFWYRQQPGQSLTLIATANQGSEATYESGFVIDKFPISRPNLTFSTLTVSNMSPEDSSIYLCSVVGPPGETQYFGPGTRLLVL.

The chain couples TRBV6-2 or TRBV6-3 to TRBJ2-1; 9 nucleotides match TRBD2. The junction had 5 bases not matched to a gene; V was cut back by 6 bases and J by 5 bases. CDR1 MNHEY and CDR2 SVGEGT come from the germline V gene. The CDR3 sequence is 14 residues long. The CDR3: CASSLSGGHNEQFF. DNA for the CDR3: TGTGCCAGCAGCCTTAGCGGGGGCCACAATGAGCAGTTCTTC.

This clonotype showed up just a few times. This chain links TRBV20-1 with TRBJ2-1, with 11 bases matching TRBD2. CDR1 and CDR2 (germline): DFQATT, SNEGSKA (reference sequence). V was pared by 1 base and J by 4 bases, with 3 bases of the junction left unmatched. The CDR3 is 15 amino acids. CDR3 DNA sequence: TGCAGTGCTAGAGCCATAGCGGGGGGGTACAATGAGCAGTTCTTC. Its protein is CSARAIAGGYNEQFF.

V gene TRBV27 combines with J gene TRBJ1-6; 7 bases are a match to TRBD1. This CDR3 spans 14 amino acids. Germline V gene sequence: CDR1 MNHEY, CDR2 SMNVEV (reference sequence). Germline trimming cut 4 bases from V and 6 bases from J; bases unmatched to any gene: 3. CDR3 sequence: CASSWAGGNSPLHF. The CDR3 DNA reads TGTGCCAGCAGTTGGGCAGGGGGTAATTCACCCCTCCACTTT.

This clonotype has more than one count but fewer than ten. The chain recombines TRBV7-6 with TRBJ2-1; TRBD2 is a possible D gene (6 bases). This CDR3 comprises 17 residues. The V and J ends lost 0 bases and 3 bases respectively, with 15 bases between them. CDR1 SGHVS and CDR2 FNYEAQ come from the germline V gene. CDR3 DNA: TGTGCCAGCAGCTTAGCAAGTTCGTCTAGCGACTACAATGAGCAGTTCTTC. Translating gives CASSLASSSSDYNEQFF.

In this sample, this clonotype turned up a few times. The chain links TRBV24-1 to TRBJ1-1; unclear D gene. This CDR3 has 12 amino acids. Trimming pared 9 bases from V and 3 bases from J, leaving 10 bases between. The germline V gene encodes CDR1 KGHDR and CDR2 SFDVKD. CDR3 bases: TGTGCCACCGCGACTCAGGACACTGAAGCTTTCTTT. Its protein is CATATQDTEAFF.

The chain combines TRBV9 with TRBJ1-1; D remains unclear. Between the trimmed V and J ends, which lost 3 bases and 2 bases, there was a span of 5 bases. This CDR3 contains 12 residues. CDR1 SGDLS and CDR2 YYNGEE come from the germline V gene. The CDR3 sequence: CASSAANTEAFF. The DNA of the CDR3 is TGTGCCAGCAGCGCCGCAAACACTGAAGCTTTCTTT. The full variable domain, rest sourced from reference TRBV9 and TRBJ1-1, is DSGVTQTPKHLITATGQRVTLRCSPRSGDLSVYWYQQSLDQGLQFLIQYYNGEERAKGNILERFSAQQFPDLHSELNLSSLELGDSALYFCASSAANTEAFFGQGTRLTVV.

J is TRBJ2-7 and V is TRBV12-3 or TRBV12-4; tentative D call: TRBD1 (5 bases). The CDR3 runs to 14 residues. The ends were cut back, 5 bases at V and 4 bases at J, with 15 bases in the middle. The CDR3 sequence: CASSPTGQAYEQYF. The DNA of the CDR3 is TGTGCCAGCAGTCCGACCGGACAAGCGTACGAGCAGTACTTC.

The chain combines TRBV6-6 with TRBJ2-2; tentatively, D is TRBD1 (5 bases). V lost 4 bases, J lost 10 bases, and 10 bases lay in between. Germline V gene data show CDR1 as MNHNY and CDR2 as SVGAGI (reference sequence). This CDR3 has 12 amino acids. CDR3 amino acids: CASSFDSMELFF. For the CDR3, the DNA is TGTGCCAGCAGTTTCGACAGCATGGAGCTGTTTTTT.

CDR3 coding DNA: TGCGCCAGCAGCTCCATTCCAGATACGCAGTATTTT. This translates into CASSSIPDTQYF. This chain connects TRBV5-1 to TRBJ2-3; D is uncertain. Trimming stripped 3 bases from V and 4 bases from J, with 6 bases between. Germline V gene lookup returns CDR1 SGHRS and CDR2 YFSETQ. The CDR3 totals 12 residues.

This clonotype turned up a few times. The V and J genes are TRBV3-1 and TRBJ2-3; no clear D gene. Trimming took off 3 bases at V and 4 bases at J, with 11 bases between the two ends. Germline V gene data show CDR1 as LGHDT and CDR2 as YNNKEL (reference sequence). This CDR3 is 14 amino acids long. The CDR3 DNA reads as TGTGCCAGCAGCCAGGACCCAAGGGCAGATACGCAGTATTTT. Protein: CASSQDPRADTQYF.

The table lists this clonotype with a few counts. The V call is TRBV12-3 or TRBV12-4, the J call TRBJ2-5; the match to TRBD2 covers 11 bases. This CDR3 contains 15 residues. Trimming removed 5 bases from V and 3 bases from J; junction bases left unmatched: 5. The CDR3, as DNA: TGTGCCAGCAGTAATAGCGGGGGGGCGAAAGAGACCCAGTACTTC. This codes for CASSNSGGAKETQYF.

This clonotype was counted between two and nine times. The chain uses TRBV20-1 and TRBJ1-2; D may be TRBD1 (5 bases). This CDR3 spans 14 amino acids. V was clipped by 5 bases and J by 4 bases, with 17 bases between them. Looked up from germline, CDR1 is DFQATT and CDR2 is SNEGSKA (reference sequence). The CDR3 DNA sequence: TGCAGTGCTCTCTCAGGGAGTGCTGGCTATGGCTACACCTTC. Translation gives CSALSGSAGYGYTF.

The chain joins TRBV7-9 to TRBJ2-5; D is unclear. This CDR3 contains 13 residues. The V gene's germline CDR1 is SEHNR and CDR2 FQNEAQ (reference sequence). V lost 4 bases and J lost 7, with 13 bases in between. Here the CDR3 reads CASSSIKELTQYF. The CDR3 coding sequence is TGTGCCAGCAGCTCTATAAAGGAGTTGACCCAGTACTTC.

The CDR3 sequence is CASSLRGDGYTEAFF. The CDR3, as DNA: TGTGCCAGCAGCCTGAGGGGGGACGGTTACACTGAAGCTTTCTTT. The rearrangement uses TRBV7-9 and TRBJ1-1; D perhaps matches TRBD1 (6 bases). The germline V and J ends were trimmed by 5 bases and 3 bases, with 16 bases remaining between them. The CDR3 totals 15 residues. Germline CDR1 is SEHNR and CDR2 is FQNEAQ (reference sequence). The whole variable domain, remainder taken from reference TRBV7-9 and TRBJ1-1, is DTGVSQNPRHKITKRGQNVTFRCDPISEHNRLYWYRQTLGQGPEFLTYFQNEAQLEKSRLLSDRFSAERPKGSFSTLEIQRTEQGDSAMYLCASSLRGDGYTEAFFGQGTRLTVV.

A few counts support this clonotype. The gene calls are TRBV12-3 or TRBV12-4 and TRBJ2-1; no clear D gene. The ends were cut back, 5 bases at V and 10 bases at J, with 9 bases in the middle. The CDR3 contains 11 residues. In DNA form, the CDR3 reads TGTGCCAGCAGTCCCCACGGGGAGCAGTTCTTC. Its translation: CASSPHGEQFF.

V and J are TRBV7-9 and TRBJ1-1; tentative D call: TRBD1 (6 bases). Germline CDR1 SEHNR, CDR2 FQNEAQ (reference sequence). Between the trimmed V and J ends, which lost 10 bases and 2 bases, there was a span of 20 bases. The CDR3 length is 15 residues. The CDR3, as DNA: TGTGCCACCACAGGGCCCTCCCTAGCCAACACTGAAGCTTTCTTT. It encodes CATTGPSLANTEAFF.

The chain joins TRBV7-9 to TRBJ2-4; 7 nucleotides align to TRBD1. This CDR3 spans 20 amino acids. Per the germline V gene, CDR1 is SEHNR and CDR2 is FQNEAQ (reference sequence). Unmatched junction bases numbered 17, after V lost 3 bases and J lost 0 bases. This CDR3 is CASSFHEVTGLLLAKNIQYF. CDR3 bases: TGTGCCAGCAGCTTCCATGAAGTGACAGGGCTCCTTTTAGCCAAAAACATTCAGTACTTC.

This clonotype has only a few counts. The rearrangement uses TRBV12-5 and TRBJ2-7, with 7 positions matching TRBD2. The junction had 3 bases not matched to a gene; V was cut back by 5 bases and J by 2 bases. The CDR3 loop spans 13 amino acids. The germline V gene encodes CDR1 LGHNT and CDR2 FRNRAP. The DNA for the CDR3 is TGTGCTAGTGGTGACGGGGGGACCTACGAGCAGTACTTC. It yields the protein CASGDGGTYEQYF.

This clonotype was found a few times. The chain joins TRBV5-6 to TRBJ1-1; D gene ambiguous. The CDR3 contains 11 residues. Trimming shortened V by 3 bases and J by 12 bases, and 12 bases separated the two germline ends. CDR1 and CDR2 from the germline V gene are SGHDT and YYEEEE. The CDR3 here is CASSSGSETFF. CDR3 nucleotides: TGTGCCAGCAGCTCTGGGTCAGAGACTTTCTTT.

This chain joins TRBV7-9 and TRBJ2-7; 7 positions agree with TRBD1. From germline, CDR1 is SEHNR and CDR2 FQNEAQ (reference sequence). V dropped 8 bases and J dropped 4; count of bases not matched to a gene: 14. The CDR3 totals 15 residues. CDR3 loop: CASGEGTVGAYEQYF. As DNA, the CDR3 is TGTGCCAGCGGCGAGGGGACAGTCGGGGCTTACGAGCAGTACTTC. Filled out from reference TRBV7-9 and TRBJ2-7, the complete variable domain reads DTGVSQNPRHKITKRGQNVTFRCDPISEHNRLYWYRQTLGQGPEFLTYFQNEAQLEKSRLLSDRFSAERPKGSFSTLEIQRTEQGDSAMYLCASGEGTVGAYEQYFGPGTRLTVT.

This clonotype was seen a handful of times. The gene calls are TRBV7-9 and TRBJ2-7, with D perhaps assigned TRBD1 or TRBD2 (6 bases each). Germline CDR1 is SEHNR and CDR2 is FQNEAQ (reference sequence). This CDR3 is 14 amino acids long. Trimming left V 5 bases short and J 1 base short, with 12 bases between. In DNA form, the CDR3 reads TGTGCCAGCAGCCAAAGGGGGGCGTCCTACGAGCAGTACTTC. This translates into CASSQRGASYEQYF.

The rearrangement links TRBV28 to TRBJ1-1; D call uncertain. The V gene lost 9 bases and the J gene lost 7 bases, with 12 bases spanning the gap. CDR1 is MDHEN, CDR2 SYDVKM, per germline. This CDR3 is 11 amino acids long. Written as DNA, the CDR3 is TGTGCCAGTAGAAACAACCTTGAAGCTTTCTTT. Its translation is CASRNNLEAFF. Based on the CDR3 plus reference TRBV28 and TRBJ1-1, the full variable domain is DVKVTQSSRYLVKRTGEKVFLECVQDMDHENMFWYRQDPGLGLRLIYFSYDVKMKEKGDIPEGYSVSREKKERFSLILESASTNQTSMYLCASRNNLEAFFGQGTRLTVV.

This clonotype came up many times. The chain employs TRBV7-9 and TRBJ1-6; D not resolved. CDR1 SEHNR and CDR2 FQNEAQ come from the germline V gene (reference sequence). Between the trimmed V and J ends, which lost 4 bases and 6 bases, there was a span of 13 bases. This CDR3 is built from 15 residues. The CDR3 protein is CASSSSDRVNSPLHF. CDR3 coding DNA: TGTGCCAGCAGCTCTTCGGATAGGGTTAATTCACCCCTCCACTTT. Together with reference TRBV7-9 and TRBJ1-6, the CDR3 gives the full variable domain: DTGVSQNPRHKITKRGQNVTFRCDPISEHNRLYWYRQTLGQGPEFLTYFQNEAQLEKSRLLSDRFSAERPKGSFSTLEIQRTEQGDSAMYLCASSSSDRVNSPLHFGNGTRLTVT.

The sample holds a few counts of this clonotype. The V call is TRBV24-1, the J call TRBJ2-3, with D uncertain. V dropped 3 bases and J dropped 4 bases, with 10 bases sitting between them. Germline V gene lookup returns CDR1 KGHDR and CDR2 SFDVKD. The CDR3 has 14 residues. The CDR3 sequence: CATSDGRFPDTQYF. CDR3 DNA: TGTGCCACCAGTGATGGAAGGTTCCCAGATACGCAGTATTTT.

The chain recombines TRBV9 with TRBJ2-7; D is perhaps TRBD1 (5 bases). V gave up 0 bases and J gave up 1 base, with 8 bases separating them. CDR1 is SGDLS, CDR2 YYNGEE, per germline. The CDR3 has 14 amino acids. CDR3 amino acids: CASSVADKSYEQYF. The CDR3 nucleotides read TGTGCCAGCAGCGTAGCGGACAAATCCTACGAGCAGTACTTC.